At least ten counts were recorded for the clone carrying this TCR beta chain. What it binds is not known. TCR cDNA, made by 5'RACE template switching, carried an added universal primer site and UMIs. In TCRdb, the 5' RACE reads were re-called with MiXCR into one record per CDR3 protein. The sample shows roughly 310,000 distinct CDR3 sequences, less than 4.5% of them seen only once. Trimming cost V 6 bases and J 4 bases; bases outside gene matches: 10. Germline CDR1 and CDR2: DFQATT and SNEGSKA (reference sequence). This CDR3 is built from 15 residues. This entry comes from a study of T cells after yellow fever vaccination. Study-level results: Repertoires sorted by FACS could include abundant clonotypes that are contaminants from the bulk population. The appearance of a small share of clonotypes in both CD4 and CD8 compartments was observed. Though it reached lower strength, the secondary response hit its peak faster, day 5 versus 15.

The chain employs TRBV20-1 and TRBJ2-1, with TRBD2 matching 9 bases. Specimen: PBMCs, collected on the day of the yellow fever booster vaccination. The sequence derives from a man younger than 30 who received the YFV17D yellow fever vaccine. This CDR3 reads CSAPPTAGGYNEQFF. In nucleotides, the CDR3 is TGCAGTGCCCCTCCGACAGCGGGGGGTTACAATGAGCAGTTCTTC.